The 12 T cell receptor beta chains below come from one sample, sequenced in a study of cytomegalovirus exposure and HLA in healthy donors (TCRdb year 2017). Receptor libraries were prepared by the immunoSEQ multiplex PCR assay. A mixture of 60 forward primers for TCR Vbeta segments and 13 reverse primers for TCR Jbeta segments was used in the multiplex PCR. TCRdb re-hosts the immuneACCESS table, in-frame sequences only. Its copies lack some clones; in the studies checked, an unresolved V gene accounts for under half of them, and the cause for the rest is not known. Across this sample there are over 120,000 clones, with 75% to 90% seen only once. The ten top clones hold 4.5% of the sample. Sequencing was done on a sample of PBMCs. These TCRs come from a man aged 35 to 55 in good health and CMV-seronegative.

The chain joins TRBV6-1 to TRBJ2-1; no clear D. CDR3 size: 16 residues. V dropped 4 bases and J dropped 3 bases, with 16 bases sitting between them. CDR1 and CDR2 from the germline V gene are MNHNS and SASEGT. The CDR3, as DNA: TGTGCCAGCAGTGCTGACTTTACTACCCGCTACAATGAGCAGTTCTTC. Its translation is CASSADFTTRYNEQFF.

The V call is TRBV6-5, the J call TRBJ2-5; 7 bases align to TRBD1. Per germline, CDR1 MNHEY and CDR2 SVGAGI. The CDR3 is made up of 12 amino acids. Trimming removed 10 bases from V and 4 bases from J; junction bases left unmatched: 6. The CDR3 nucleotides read TGTGCCACCCGACAGGGCCGAGAGACCCAGTACTTC. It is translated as CATRQGRETQYF.

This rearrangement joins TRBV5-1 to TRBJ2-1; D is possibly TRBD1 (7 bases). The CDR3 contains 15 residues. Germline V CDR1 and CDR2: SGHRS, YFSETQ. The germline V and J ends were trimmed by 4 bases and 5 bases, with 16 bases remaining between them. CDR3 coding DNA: TGCGCCAGCAGCAAAGGACAGGAGGGGCACAATGAGCAGTTCTTC. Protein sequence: CASSKGQEGHNEQFF.

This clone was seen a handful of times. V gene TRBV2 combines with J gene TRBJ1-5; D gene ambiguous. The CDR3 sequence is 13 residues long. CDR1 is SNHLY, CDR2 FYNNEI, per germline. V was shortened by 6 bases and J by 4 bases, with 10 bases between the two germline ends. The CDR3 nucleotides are TGTGCCAGCAGGTCGCAGACTAATCAGCCCCAGCATTTT. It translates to CASRSQTNQPQHF. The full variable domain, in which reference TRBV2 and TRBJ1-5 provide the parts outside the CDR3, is EPEVTQTPSHQVTQMGQEVILRCVPISNHLYFYWYRQILGQKVEFLVSFYNNEISEKSEIFDDQFSVERPDGSNFTLKIRSTKLEDSAMYFCASRSQTNQPQHFGDGTRLSIL.

CDR3 protein: CASSLDGTDTQYF. The DNA for the CDR3 is TGTGCCAGCAGCCTAGACGGCACAGATACGCAGTATTTT. V and J are TRBV6-1 and TRBJ2-3; D is uncertain. This CDR3 is built from 13 residues. Trimming took off 6 bases at V and 1 base at J, with 8 bases between the two ends. CDR1 and CDR2 (germline): MNHNS, SASEGT.

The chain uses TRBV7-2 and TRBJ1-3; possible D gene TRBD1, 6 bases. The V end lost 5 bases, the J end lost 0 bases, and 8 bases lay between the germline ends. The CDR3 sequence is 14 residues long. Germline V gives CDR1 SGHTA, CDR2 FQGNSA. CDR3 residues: CASSRRGSGNTIYF. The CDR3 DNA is TGTGCCAGCAGCCGCAGGGGCTCTGGAAACACCATATATTTT.

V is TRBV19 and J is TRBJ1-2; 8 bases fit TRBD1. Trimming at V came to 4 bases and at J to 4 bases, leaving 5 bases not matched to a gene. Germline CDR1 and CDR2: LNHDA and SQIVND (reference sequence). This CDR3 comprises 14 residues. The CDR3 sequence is CASSTRTGSYGYTF. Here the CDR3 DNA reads TGTGCCAGTAGTACCCGGACAGGGAGCTATGGCTACACCTTC.

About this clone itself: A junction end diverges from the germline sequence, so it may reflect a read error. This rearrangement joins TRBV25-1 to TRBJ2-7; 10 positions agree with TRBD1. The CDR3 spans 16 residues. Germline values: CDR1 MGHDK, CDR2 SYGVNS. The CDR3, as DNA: TGTGTCAGCAGTGAATCGAGGGGGACAGGGGTTCCCGAGCAGTACTTC. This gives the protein CVSSESRGTGVPEQYF.

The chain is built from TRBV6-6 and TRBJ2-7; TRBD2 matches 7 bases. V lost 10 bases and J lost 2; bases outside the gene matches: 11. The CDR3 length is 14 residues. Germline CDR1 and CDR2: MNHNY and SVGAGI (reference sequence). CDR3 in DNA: TGTGCCACAGCCGGGGGGAGTAGTCCCTACGAGCAGTACTTC. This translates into CATAGGSSPYEQYF.

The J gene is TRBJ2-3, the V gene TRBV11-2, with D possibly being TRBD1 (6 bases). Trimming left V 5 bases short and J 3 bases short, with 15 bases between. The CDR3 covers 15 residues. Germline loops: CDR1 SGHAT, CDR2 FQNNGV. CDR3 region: CASSADSRGTDTQYF. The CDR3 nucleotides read TGTGCCAGCAGCGCGGACAGTCGGGGAACAGATACGCAGTATTTT.

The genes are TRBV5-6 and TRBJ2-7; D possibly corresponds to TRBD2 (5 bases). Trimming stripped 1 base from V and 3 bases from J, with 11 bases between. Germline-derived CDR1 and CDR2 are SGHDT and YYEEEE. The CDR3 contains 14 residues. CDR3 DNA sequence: TGTGCCAGCAGCTTGTTTTCCGGAGGCTACGAGCAGTACTTC. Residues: CASSLFSGGYEQYF.

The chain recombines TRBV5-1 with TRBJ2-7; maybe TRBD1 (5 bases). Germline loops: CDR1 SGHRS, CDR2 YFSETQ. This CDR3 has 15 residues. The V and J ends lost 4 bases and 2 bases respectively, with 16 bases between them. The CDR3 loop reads CASSQIPLTAYEQYF. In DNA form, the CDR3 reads TGCGCCAGCAGCCAGATTCCCTTGACAGCCTACGAGCAGTACTTC.